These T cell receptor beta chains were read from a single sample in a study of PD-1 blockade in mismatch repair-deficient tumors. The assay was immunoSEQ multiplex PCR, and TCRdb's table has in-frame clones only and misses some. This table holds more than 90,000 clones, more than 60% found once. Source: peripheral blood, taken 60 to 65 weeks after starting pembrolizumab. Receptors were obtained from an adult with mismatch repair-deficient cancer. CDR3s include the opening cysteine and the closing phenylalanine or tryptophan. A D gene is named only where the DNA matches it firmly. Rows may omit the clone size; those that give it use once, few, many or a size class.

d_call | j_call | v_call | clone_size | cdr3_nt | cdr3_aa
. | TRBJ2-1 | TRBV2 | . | TGTGCCAGCAGTGAATGGCGGGAACTATACAATGAGCAGTTCTTC | CASSEWRELYNEQFF
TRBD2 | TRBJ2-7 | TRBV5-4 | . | TGTGCCAGCAGTTCCCGACTAGCGGGAGTGTACGAGCAGTACTTC | CASSSRLAGVYEQYF
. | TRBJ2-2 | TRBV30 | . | TGTGCCTGGAGTGTAGGTGGGGCTAACGCCGGGGAGCTGTTTTTT | CAWSVGGANAGELFF
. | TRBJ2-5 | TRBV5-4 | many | TGTGCCAGCAGCTTGGCTCGCAAGTACCAAGAGACCCAGTACTTC | CASSLARKYQETQYF
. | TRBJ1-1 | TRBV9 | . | TGTGCCAGCAGCGTAGAAATGAACACTGAAGCTTTCTTT | CASSVEMNTEAFF
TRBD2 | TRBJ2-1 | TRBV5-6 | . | TGTGCCAGCAGCTTGCAACTAGCGGGCTCCTACAATGAGCAGTTCTTC | CASSLQLAGSYNEQFF
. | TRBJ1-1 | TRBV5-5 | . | TGTGCCAGCAGCTTTTCGGAGTCGTGGCCCACTGAAGCTTTCTTT | CASSFSESWPTEAFF
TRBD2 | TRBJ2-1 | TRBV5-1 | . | TGCGCCAGCAGCACGGGACTAGCGGGAGGGCTTAGCTCCTACAATGAGCAGTTCTTC | CASSTGLAGGLSSYNEQFF
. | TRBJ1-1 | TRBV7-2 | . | TGTGCCAGCAGCCAATCGGGGACCACGAACACTGAAGCTTTCTTT | CASSQSGTTNTEAFF
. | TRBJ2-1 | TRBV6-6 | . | TGTGCCAGCAGTTACGGGTTCTGGAATGAGCAGTTCTTC | CASSYGFWNEQFF
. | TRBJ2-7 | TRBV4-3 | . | TGCGCCAGCAGCCCTCAGTTCTCCTACGAGCAGTACTTC | CASSPQFSYEQYF
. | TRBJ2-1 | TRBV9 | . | TGTGCCAGCAGGGGCCCCAGAAACCACAATGAGCAGTTCTTC | CASRGPRNHNEQFF
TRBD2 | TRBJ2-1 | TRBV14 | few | TGTGCCAGCAGCTCCCGACTAGCGGGACTCTCCTACAATGAGCAGTTCTTC | CASSSRLAGLSYNEQFF
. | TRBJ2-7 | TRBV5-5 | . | TGTGCCAGCAGCTTATGGGGACCTGCCTACGAGCAGTACTTC | CASSLWGPAYEQYF
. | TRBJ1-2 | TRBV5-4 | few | TGTGCCAGCAGCTTGGCAGGGACCTATGGCTACACCTTC | CASSLAGTYGYTF
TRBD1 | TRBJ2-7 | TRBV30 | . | TGTGCCTGGAGTGACCGGACAGGGGGCTACGAGCAGTACTTC | CAWSDRTGGYEQYF
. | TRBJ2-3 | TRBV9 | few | TGTGCCAGCAACGAACAGGGTAGCACAGATACGCAGTATTTT | CASNEQGSTDTQYF
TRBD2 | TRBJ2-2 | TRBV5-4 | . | TGTGCCAGCAGCCGCCAGGCTAGCGGGAGTTCCACCGGGGAGCTGTTTTTT | CASSRQASGSSTGELFF
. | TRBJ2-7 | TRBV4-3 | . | TGCGCCAGCAGCCATTGGAGGGAATCCTACGAGCAGTACTTC | CASSHWRESYEQYF
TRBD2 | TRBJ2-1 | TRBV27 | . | TGTGCCAGCAGTGACTGGACTAGCGAAAGGGAAGAGCAGTTCTTC | CASSDWTSEREEQFF
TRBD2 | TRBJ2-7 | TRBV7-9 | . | TGTGCCAGCAGTGGTAGCGGGGCGGGAAGCTCCTACGAGCAGTACTTC | CASSGSGAGSSYEQYF
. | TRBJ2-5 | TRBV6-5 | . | TGTGCCAGCAGTTACTTGGAGACCCAGTACTTC | CASSYLETQYF
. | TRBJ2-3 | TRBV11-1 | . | TGTGCCAGCAGCTCCCCCGGGTTGCCGGATGATACGCAGTATTTT | CASSSPGLPDDTQYF
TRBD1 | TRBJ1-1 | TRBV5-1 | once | TGCGCCAGCAGCGTGGGACAGGGGAACACTGAAGCTTTCTTT | CASSVGQGNTEAFF
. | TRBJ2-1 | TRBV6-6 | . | TGTGCCAGCAGCCACAACAATGAGCAGTTCTTC | CASSHNNEQFF
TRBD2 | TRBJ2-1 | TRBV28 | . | TGTGCCAGCAGCCCCGGACTAGCGGGAGGGATCGATGAGCAGTTCTTC | CASSPGLAGGIDEQFF
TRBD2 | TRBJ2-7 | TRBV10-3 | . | TGTGCCATCAGTGGGACTAGCGGGATTGACGAGCAGTACTTC | CAISGTSGIDEQYF
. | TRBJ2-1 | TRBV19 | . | TGTGCCAGTAGTATGGGCACCGACTATGAGCAGTTCTTC | CASSMGTDYEQFF
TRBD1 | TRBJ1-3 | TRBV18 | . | TGTGCCAGCTCACGGGGACAGGGGCGTGGGTACACCATATATTTT | CASSRGQGRGYTIYF
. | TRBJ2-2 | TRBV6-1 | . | TGTGCCAGCACCACCGGAGTAGTGCTGTTTTTT | CASTTGVVLFF
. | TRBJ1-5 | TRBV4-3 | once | TGCGCCAGCAGCCAAGGGGTAAATCAGCCCCAGCATTTT | CASSQGVNQPQHF
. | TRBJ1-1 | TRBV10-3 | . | TGTGCCATCAGGGCGGCACCCCCGGCCACTGAAGCTTTCTTT | CAIRAAPPATEAFF
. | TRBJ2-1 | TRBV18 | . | TGTGCCAGCTCACCTGCTCGAGCGAGAGGTAATGAGCAGTTCTTC | CASSPARARGNEQFF
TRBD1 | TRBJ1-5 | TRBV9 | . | TGTGCCAGCAGCACAACTGACAGGGCGGATCAGCCCCAGCATTTT | CASSTTDRADQPQHF
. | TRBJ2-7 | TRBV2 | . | TGTGCCAGCAGTGAATTGGTTAGGGAGGACTCCTACGAGCAGTACTTC | CASSELVREDSYEQYF
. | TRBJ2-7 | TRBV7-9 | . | TGTGCCAGCAGCTTAGCCACTAGCAGCTACGAGCAGTACTTC | CASSLATSSYEQYF
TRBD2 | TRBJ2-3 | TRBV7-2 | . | TGTGCTAGCGGGAGGAGAAATACGCAGTATTTT | CASGRRNTQYF
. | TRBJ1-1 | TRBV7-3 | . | TGTGCCAGCAGCCAACAGGGTATCACTGAAGCTTTCTTT | CASSQQGITEAFF
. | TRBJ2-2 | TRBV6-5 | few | TGTGCCAGCAGTTACAGGGGCTTGAACACCGGGGAGCTGTTTTTT | CASSYRGLNTGELFF
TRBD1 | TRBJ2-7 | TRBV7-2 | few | TGTGCCAGCAGGGAACAGGGGAAAAACGAGCAGTACTTC | CASREQGKNEQYF